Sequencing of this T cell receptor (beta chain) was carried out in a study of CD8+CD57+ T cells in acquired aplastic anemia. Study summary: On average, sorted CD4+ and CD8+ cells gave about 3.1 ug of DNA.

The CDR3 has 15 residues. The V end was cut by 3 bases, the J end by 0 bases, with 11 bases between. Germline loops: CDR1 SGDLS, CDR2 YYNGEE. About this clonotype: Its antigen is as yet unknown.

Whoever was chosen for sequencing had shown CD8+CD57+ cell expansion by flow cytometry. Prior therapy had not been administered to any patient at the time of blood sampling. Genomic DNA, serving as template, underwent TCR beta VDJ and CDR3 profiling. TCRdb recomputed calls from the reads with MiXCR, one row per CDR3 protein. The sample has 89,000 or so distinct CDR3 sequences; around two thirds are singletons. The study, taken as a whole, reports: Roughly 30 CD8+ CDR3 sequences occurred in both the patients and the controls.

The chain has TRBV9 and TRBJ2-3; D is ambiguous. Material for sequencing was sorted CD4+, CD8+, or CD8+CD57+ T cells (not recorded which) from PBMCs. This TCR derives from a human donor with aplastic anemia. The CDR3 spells CASSDSDSSTDTQYF. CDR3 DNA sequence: TGTGCCAGCAGCGACTCCGACTCTAGCACAGATACGCAGTATTTT.